This TCR beta chain originates from a study of radiation and T cells in renal cell carcinoma. CDR3 length: 16 amino acids. Trimming removed 0 bases at V and 4 bases at J, with 16 bases between. Germline V gives CDR1 SGHNT, CDR2 YYREEE (reference sequence). This clone is a singleton in its sample. As to time point: blood 4 weeks post-SBRT, at nephrectomy. Treatment noted: 15 Gy SBRT to primary tumor, nephrectomy 4 weeks later. The assay was immunoSEQ multiplex PCR, and TCRdb's table has in-frame clones only and misses some. The sample contains 90,000 to 100,000 clones, approximately 80% of which appear only once.

This receptor was taken from a man aged 60 to 69 with renal cell carcinoma. Sequenced material: blood, taken from a patient whose treatment included radiotherapy and nephrectomy. The chain is built from TRBV5-4 and TRBJ1-2; D ambiguous. CDR3 region: CASSLEYPRSPYGYTF. The DNA of the CDR3 is TGTGCCAGCAGCTTGGAATACCCCAGAAGTCCCTATGGCTACACCTTC.